This section outlines one T cell receptor beta chain sequence together with its context. The antigen is undetermined. The sample originates from a study of shared clonotypes between healthy human individuals. Produced via immunoSEQ multiplex PCR; TCRdb's table is partial and in-frame only. The sample lists a few million clones, more than 85% occurring once. Overall study findings and caveats: Rarefaction curves obtained for sorted subsets showed sequencing incomplete despite large depth. The generation probabilities recorded for non-shared clonotypes fell below those of clonotypes shared by all four donors. Relative to memory subsets, naive subsets generally showed larger estimated richness.

The investigators split CD4+ cells into a CD45RA+ naive subset and a CD45RA-negative memory subset. In germline, CDR1 is MNHNS, CDR2 SASEGT. CDR3 length: 14 amino acids. With 4 bases removed from V and 4 bases from J, the gap between germline ends came to 11 bases. The rearrangement joins TRBV6-1 to TRBJ1-5; possible D gene TRBD1, 5 bases. The source of this sequence is a man aged 18 to 30 in good health. Some clones in this sample may be carry-over from other donors' samples. The material sequenced was naive CD4+ T cells from PBMCs. The subset here: CD45RA+ positively selected. The chain's CDR3 is CASSGRQPNQPQHF. The CDR3 DNA reads TGTGCCAGCAGTGGGCGACAGCCGAATCAGCCCCAGCATTTT.